This T cell receptor beta chain was recovered during a study of identical twins. TCRdb reanalysed the 5' RACE reads using MiXCR and keeps one entry per CDR3 protein. Of about 700,000 distinct CDR3 sequences in the sample, about 9.4% were seen once. CDR3 length: 13 residues. The V end lost 2 bases, the J end lost 10 bases, and 12 bases lay between the germline ends. Germline V gene data show CDR1 as MNHNS and CDR2 as SASEGT. As for this clonotype: No antigen is known for it.

Findings of the study overall: For cord blood, abundant beta clonotypes had fewer insertions, unlike memory repertoires, which showed none. The study found weaker excess twin sharing in beta out-of-frame sequences. For monozygotic twins, models underestimated out-of-frame TCR alpha sharing.

This sample was shared with a second study, whose subject was yellow fever vaccine responses in identical twins.

This chain joins TRBV6-1 and TRBJ2-1; no firm D call. Sample: PBMCs. This TCR came from a woman younger than 35 in good health. The CDR3 spells CASSESRPEEQFF. The CDR3 DNA reads TGTGCCAGCAGTGAATCCCGACCAGAGGAGCAGTTCTTC.